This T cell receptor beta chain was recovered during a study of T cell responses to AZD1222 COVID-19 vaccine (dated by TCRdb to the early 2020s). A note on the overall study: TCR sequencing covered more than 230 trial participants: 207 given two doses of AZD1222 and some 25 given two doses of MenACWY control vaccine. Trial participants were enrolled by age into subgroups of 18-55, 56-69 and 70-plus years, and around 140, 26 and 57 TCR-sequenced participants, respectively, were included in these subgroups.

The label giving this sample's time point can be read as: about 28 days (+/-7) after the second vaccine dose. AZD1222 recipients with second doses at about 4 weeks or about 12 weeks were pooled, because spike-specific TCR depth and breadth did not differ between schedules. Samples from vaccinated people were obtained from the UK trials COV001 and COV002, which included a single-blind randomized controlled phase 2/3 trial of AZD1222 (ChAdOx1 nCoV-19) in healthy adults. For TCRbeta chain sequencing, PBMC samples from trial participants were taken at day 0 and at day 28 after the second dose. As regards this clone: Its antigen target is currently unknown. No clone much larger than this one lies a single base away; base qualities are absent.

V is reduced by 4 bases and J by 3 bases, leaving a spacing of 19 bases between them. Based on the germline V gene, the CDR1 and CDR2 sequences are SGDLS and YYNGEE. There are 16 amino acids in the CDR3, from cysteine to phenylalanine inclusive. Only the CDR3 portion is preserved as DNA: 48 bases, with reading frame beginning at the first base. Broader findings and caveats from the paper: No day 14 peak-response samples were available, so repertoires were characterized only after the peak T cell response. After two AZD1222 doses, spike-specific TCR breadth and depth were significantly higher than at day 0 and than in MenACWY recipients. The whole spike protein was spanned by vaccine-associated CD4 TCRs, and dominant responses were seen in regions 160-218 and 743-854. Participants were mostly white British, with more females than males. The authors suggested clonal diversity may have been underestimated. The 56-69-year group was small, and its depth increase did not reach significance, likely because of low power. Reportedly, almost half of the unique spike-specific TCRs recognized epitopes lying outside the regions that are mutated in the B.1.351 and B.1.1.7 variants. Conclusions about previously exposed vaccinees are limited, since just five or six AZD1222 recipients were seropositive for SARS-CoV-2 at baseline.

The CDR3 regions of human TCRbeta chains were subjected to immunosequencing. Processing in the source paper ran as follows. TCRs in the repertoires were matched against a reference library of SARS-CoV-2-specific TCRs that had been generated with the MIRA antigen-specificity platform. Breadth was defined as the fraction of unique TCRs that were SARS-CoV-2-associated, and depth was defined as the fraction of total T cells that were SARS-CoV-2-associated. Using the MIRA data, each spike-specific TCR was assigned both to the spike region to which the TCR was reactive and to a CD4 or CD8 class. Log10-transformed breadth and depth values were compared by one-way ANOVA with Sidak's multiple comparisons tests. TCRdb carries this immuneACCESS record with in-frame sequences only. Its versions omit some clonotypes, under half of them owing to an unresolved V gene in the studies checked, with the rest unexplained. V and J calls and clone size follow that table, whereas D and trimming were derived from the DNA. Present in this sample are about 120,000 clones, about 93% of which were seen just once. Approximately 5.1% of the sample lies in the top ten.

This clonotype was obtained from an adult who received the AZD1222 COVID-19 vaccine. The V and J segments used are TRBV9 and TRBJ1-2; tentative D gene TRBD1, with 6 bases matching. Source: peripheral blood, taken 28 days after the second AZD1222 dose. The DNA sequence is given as TGTGCCAGCAGCTCCAGTCCAAGGGGGGATCACTATGGCTACACCTTC. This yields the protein CASSSSPRGDHYGYTF.